This T cell receptor (beta chain) was retrieved from a study of blood T cell repertoires in COVID-19. About the research overall: T cells, B-cell-depleted T cells, or PBMCs provided the cDNA or gDNA that served as material.

The length of the CDR3 is 15 residues. The trim removed 3 bases at V and 5 bases at J, leaving 6 bases unmatched. CDR1 and CDR2 from the germline V gene are SGHDN and FVKESK. In its sample, this clone was seen once. Recruits, aged roughly 18 to 95 years, lived in around 24 US areas. Which cohort a participant joined came from the clinical history participants gave. Recovery meant two consecutive negative NP/OP PCR tests, professional clearance, or resolved symptoms. Some clones are missing from TCRdb's copy, which holds only in-frame ones; the method was immunoSEQ multiplex PCR. Found here are approximately 150,000 clones, approximately 80% of them singletons; the top ten hold less than 6%.

The chain has TRBV14 and TRBJ1-4, with 7 bases identical to TRBD1. Input material: PBMCs or T cells enriched from blood (not recorded which). The origin of this receptor is a man aged 40-50 years who had recovered from COVID-19. The CDR3 DNA follows: TGTGCCAGCAGCCAGGGACAGATCTGGAATGAAAAACTGTTTTTT. Its protein product is CASSQGQIWNEKLFF.